This T cell receptor (beta chain) was captured in a study of cytomegalovirus exposure and HLA in healthy donors. From germline, CDR1 is SNHLY and CDR2 FYNNEI. Trimming pared 0 bases from V and 1 base from J, leaving 14 bases between. CDR3 size: 17 residues. Study observations and caveats: Most TCR sequences were rare, but some public TCRs occurred in many donors. Highly shared variants forming one cluster were likely a sequencing artifact.

Comments on this clone: Its matching antigen is unknown.

The study ran its PCR with 60 Vbeta and 13 Jbeta primers. Sequenced by immunoSEQ multiplex PCR; TCRdb stores in-frame clones only, minus some. The table shows about 160,000 clones, with about 88% occurring only once. Material for sequencing was PBMCs. The clonotype was recovered from a woman younger than 30 in good health and CMV-seronegative. This chain uses TRBV2 with TRBJ2-3; TRBD2 is a possible D gene (6 bases). For the CDR3, the DNA is TGTGCCAGCAGTGAAGCGCTTGCGGGAAAACGCACAGATACGCAGTATTTT. It specifies CASSEALAGKRTDTQYF.